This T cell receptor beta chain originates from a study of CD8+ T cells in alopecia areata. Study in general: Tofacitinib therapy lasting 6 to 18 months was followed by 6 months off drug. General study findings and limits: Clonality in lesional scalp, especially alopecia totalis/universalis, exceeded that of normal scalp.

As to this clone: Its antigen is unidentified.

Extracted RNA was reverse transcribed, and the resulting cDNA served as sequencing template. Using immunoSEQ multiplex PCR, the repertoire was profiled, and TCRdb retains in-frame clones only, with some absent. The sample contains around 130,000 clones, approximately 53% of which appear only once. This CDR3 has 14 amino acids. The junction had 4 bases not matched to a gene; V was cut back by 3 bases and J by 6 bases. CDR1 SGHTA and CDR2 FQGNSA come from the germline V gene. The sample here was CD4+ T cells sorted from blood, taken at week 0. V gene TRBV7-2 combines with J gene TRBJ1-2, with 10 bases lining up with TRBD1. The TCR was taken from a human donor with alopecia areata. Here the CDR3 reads CASSFDRGQDGYTF. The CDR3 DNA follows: TGTGCCAGCAGCTTCGACAGGGGGCAGGATGGCTACACCTTC.